The sequence of this TCR beta chain was determined in a study of blood T cell repertoires in COVID-19. Study at large: COVID-19 samples from acute and convalescent phases originated in the United States, Italy and Spain. PBMCs, B-cell-depleted T cells, or T cells provided the cDNA or gDNA that made up the material.

J gave up 0 bases and V 3 bases, and 1 base lay outside the gene matches. Per the germline V gene, CDR1 is GTSNPN and CDR2 is SVGIG (reference sequence). The CDR3 length is 14 residues. In the original workflow: Estimation of nucleated cell counts relied on the amplification of reference gene primers. The repertoire was sequenced with immunoSEQ multiplex PCR; TCRdb's copy has only in-frame clones and lacks some. That table is the source of V, J and clone size, and D and trimming were worked out from the DNA. The table lists around 260,000 clones, 70% to 90% of them singletons, with approximately 4% in the top ten.

The receptor comes from a man aged 18 to 29 with active or convalescent COVID-19. The sample consisted of peripheral blood. The genes are TRBV30 and TRBJ2-2, with TRBD2 identical over 7 bases. The CDR3 sequence is CAWRAGPNTGELFF. In DNA, the CDR3 is TGTGCCTGGAGAGCGGGACCGAACACCGGGGAGCTGTTTTTT.